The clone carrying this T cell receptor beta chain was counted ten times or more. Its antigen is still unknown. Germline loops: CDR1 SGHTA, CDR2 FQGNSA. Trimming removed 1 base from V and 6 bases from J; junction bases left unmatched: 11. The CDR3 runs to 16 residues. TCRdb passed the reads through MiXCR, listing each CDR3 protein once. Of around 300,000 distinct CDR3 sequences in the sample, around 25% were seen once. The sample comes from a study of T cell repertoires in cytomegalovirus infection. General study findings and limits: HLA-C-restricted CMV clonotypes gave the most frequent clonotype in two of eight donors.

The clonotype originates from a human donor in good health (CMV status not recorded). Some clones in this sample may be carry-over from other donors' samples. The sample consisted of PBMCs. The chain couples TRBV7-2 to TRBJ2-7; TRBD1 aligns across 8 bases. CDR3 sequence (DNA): TGTGCCAGCAGCTTAGTATCCGGGACAGGCTACGTCGAGCAGTACTTC. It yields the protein CASSLVSGTGYVEQYF.